The 28 T cell receptor beta chains presented below share a single source sample, sequenced in a study of early T cells in non-severe SARS-CoV-2 infection. TCRdb itself ran the 5' RACE reads through MiXCR, one entry per CDR3 protein. Of over 20,000 distinct CDR3 sequences in the sample, less than 5% were seen once. Source material: whole blood. These receptor sequences come from an adult who was a healthcare worker with PCR-confirmed SARS-CoV-2 infection or an uninfected control (not recorded which).

This clonotype was seen many times. The chain uses TRBV10-2 and TRBJ2-1; D is ambiguous. The CDR3 is 12 amino acids. Trimming took off 2 bases at V and 4 bases at J, with 3 bases between the two ends. The V gene's germline CDR1 is WSHSY and CDR2 SAAADI. The CDR3 nucleotides are TGCGCCAGCAGTGAGAGGTACAATGAGCAGTTCTTC. It yields the protein CASSERYNEQFF.

The V gene is TRBV3-1, the J gene TRBJ2-7; no firm D call. The CDR3 totals 13 residues. Trimming shortened V by 2 bases and J by 3 bases, and 8 bases separated the two germline ends. In germline, CDR1 is LGHDT, CDR2 YNNKEL (reference sequence). In DNA, the CDR3 is TGTGCCAGCAGCCAAACCCAATTCTACGAGCAGTACTTC. Protein: CASSQTQFYEQYF.

This clonotype was seen many times. The chain combines TRBV6-6 with TRBJ2-1; D might be TRBD2 (5 bases). V lost 0 bases to trimming and J lost 5 bases, with 11 bases between them. The CDR3 contains 15 residues. Germline V gives CDR1 MNHNY, CDR2 SVGAGI (reference sequence). The CDR3 region has the DNA TGTGCCAGCAGTTACTCGCCCGGGATGAACAATGAGCAGTTCTTC. Translating it yields CASSYSPGMNNEQFF.

This clonotype was seen at least ten times. V and J are TRBV10-3 and TRBJ2-1, with D perhaps TRBD2 (7 bases). There are 12 residues in the CDR3. The ends were cut back, 9 bases at V and 8 bases at J, with 14 bases in the middle. The germline CDR1 and CDR2 sequences are ENHRY and SYGVKD. CDR3 in DNA: TGTGCCATTCAGGGGACTACGGATGAGCAGTTCTTC. Translating it yields CAIQGTTDEQFF.

At least ten counts were recorded for this clonotype. V is TRBV9 and J is TRBJ2-1; 10 nucleotides agree with TRBD2. The V gene end was trimmed by 3 bases and the J gene end by 3 bases; junction bases not matched to a gene: 3. Per the germline V gene, CDR1 is SGDLS and CDR2 is YYNGEE. This CDR3 comprises 15 residues. The CDR3 protein is CASSEREGYYNEQFF. The CDR3 bases are TGTGCCAGCAGCGAGCGGGAGGGCTACTACAATGAGCAGTTCTTC.

This clonotype was observed many times. This chain connects TRBV27 to TRBJ2-1, with 11 bases fitting TRBD2. CDR1 and CDR2 (germline): MNHEY, SMNVEV (reference sequence). The CDR3 is 15 residues long. V dropped 5 bases and J dropped 4; count of bases not matched to a gene: 4. CDR3 nucleotides: TGTGCCAGCAGTCCTGCTAGCGGGAGGTACAATGAGCAGTTCTTC. It encodes CASSPASGRYNEQFF.

This clonotype has at least ten counts. The genes are TRBV10-3 and TRBJ1-1; 8 nucleotides agree with TRBD1. V was clipped by 2 bases and J by 3 bases; unmatched bases: 8. This CDR3 is 16 amino acids long. Per germline, CDR1 ENHRY and CDR2 SYGVKD. CDR3 protein: CAISEEQGAVHTEAFF. In DNA form, the CDR3 reads TGTGCCATCAGTGAGGAGCAGGGGGCTGTTCACACTGAAGCTTTCTTT.

CDR3 amino acids: CASSLDGYSYEQYF. CDR3 DNA: TGTGCCAGCAGCTTAGATGGATACTCCTACGAGCAGTACTTC. The chain carries TRBV11-3 and TRBJ2-7; D remains unclear. V was trimmed by 0 bases and J by 0 bases, leaving 6 bases between them. Germline values: CDR1 SGHNT, CDR2 YENEEA. The CDR3 length is 14 residues.

This clonotype was observed many times. This chain joins TRBV7-9 and TRBJ1-6, with D maybe TRBD1 (5 bases). CDR1 and CDR2 from the germline V gene are SEHNR and FQNEAQ (reference sequence). Trimming took off 5 bases at V and 10 bases at J, with 21 bases between the two ends. This CDR3 region has 16 residues. The CDR3 is CASSPSGGGTGSPLHF. CDR3 in DNA: TGTGCCAGCAGCCCGTCCGGGGGAGGAACTGGGTCACCCCTCCACTTT.

This clonotype is medium-sized (0.01 to 0.1%) by share. The chain carries TRBV7-8 and TRBJ1-1; no firm D call. Between the trimmed V and J ends, which lost 1 base and 7 bases, there was a span of 19 bases. Per the germline V gene, CDR1 is SGHVS and CDR2 is FQNEAQ. The CDR3 has 16 residues. CDR3: CASSLVSSRGTGEAFF. The CDR3 region has the DNA TGTGCCAGCAGCTTAGTGTCTAGCCGCGGCACGGGTGAAGCTTTCTTT.

V and J are TRBV20-1 and TRBJ1-4, with D possibly matching TRBD1 (6 bases). The CDR3 consists of 14 residues. In germline, CDR1 is DFQATT, CDR2 SNEGSKA (reference sequence). V was trimmed by 6 bases and J by 8 bases, leaving 19 bases between them. In DNA form, the CDR3 reads TGCAGTGCAAGTACAGGGAGTTTTGAAGAAAAACTGTTTTTT. Amino acid sequence: CSASTGSFEEKLFF.

Ten or more counts support this clonotype. The chain employs TRBV28 and TRBJ2-3; tentatively, D is TRBD2 (7 bases). V lost 3 bases and J 1 base, leaving 11 bases between the germline ends. The CDR3 sequence is 15 residues long. Germline values: CDR1 MDHEN, CDR2 SYDVKM. This chain's CDR3 is CASSFGGARTDTQYF. Here the CDR3 DNA reads TGTGCCAGCAGTTTTGGGGGGGCTCGCACAGATACGCAGTATTTT.

This chain connects TRBV7-3 to TRBJ2-5; D ambiguous. Germline lookup yields CDR1 SGHTA and CDR2 FQGTGA. This CDR3 is built from 13 residues. V was pared by 5 bases and J by 5 bases, with 12 bases between. The chain's CDR3 is CASSPRPSETQYF. CDR3 DNA: TGTGCCAGCAGCCCACGCCCCTCTGAGACCCAGTACTTC. The full variable domain, its missing parts supplied by reference TRBV7-3 and TRBJ2-5, is GAGVSQTPSNKVTEKGKYVELRCDPISGHTALYWYRQSLGQGPEFLIYFQGTGAADDSGLPNDRFFAVRPEGSVSTLKIQRTERGDSAVYLCASSPRPSETQYFGPGTRLLVL.

The table lists this clonotype with many counts. This chain uses TRBV29-1 with TRBJ2-7; D ambiguous. The germline gives CDR1 SQVTM, CDR2 ANQGSEA. The CDR3 loop spans 14 amino acids. Trimming took 4 bases from V and 2 from J, leaving 15 bases between them. The CDR3 sequence: CSVGVDAYAYEQYF. CDR3 nucleotide sequence: TGCAGCGTTGGTGTTGATGCATATGCCTACGAGCAGTACTTC.

There are many counts of this clonotype. This chain joins TRBV27 and TRBJ2-7, with D possibly TRBD1 on 5 matching bases. The CDR3 has 15 residues. CDR1 MNHEY and CDR2 SMNVEV come from the germline V gene (reference sequence). The V and J ends lost 6 bases and 1 base respectively, with 16 bases between them. CDR3 in DNA: TGTGCCAGCAGCTCCTATGACAGTTCTTCCTACGAGCAGTACTTC. Its protein is CASSSYDSSSYEQYF.

This clonotype showed up just a few times. The chain is built from TRBV7-3 and TRBJ2-1; 9 bases agree with TRBD2. CDR3 size: 15 residues. Germline assignment: CDR1 SGHTA and CDR2 FQGTGA. Losses at the gene ends were 5 bases for V and 4 bases for J; bases not matched to a gene: 6. Here the CDR3 DNA reads TGTGCCAGCAGCCAAGGGACTAGCAGTTACAATGAGCAGTTCTTC. It yields the protein CASSQGTSSYNEQFF.

This chain joins TRBV15 and TRBJ2-1; TRBD1 aligns across 7 bases. This CDR3 region has 16 residues. V lost 0 bases and J lost 4; bases outside the gene matches: 6. Germline V gene lookup returns CDR1 LNHNV and CDR2 YYDKDF (reference sequence). CDR3 nucleotides: TGTGCCACCAGCAGAGACCCGACAGGGCAGTACAATGAGCAGTTCTTC. Translating gives CATSRDPTGQYNEQFF.

This clonotype was observed at least ten times. The chain joins TRBV9 to TRBJ1-6, with D possibly being TRBD1 (6 bases). CDR3 length: 15 residues. Trimming pared 3 bases from V and 5 bases from J, leaving 12 bases between. Germline assignment: CDR1 SGDLS and CDR2 YYNGEE. CDR3 region: CASSAGQDNNSPLHF. Written as DNA, the CDR3 is TGTGCCAGCAGCGCGGGACAAGACAATAATTCACCCCTCCACTTT.

This clonotype was found a few times. The chain recombines TRBV5-4 with TRBJ2-7, with unresolved D. This CDR3 has 13 amino acids. CDR1 and CDR2 from the germline V gene are SGHNT and YYREEE (reference sequence). Trimming cost V 0 bases and J 4 bases, with 8 bases left between them. DNA for the CDR3: TGTGCCAGCAGCTTGGCCGCCCAATACGAGCAGTACTTC. This encodes CASSLAAQYEQYF.

This clonotype came up many times. The chain carries TRBV12-2 and TRBJ1-1. TRBV12-2 corresponds to a pseudogene. CDR3 length equals 17 residues. For the CDR3, the DNA is TGTGCAAGTCGCCAAAACGTTAGGAGGGCAGTTGGCACTGAAGCTTTCTTT. Amino acids: CASRQNVRRAVGTEAFF.

This clonotype was seen repeatedly, ten times or more. This chain uses TRBV11-2 with TRBJ2-5; 13 nucleotides agree with TRBD2. The CDR3 extends over 18 amino acids. V was clipped by 2 bases and J by 1 base; unmatched bases: 7. Germline CDR1 and CDR2: SGHAT and FQNNGV. The CDR3 reads CASSLPRLAGGLQETQYF. CDR3 sequence (DNA): TGTGCCAGCAGCTTACCCCGACTAGCGGGGGGCCTCCAAGAGACCCAGTACTTC.

This clonotype was seen many times. The chain is built from TRBV7-2 and TRBJ2-5; possible D gene TRBD2, 5 bases. The germline V and J ends were trimmed by 3 bases and 5 bases, with 13 bases remaining between them. Germline CDR1 and CDR2: SGHTA and FQGNSA. The CDR3 length is 14 residues. The CDR3 nucleotides are TGTGCCAGCAGCTTCCCGACTACCTCGGAGACCCAGTACTTC. Its translation is CASSFPTTSETQYF.

Ten or more counts support this clonotype. V is TRBV4-3 and J is TRBJ2-2; 9 nucleotides line up with TRBD1. Trimming at V came to 4 bases and at J to 8 bases, leaving 8 bases not matched to a gene. Germline V gene sequence: CDR1 LGHNA, CDR2 YSLEER. The CDR3 has 15 amino acids. The CDR3 loop reads CASSREQGAAGELFF. In DNA, the CDR3 is TGCGCCAGCAGCCGAGAACAGGGGGCTGCTGGGGAGCTGTTTTTT.

The V call is TRBV5-1, the J call TRBJ2-5; TRBD1 matches 7 bases. The ends lost 4 bases at V and 1 base at J; junction bases unmatched: 10. The CDR3 contains 16 residues. From germline, CDR1 is SGHRS and CDR2 YFSETQ. In nucleotides, the CDR3 is TGCGCCAGCAGCATGGTGGGACAGTCGAGCCAAGAGACCCAGTACTTC. Encoded protein: CASSMVGQSSQETQYF.

This clonotype was recorded many times. This chain joins TRBV19 and TRBJ2-5; D is unclear. Trimming took off 0 bases at V and 7 bases at J, with 3 bases between the two ends. Germline CDR1 is LNHDA and CDR2 is SQIVND (reference sequence). This CDR3 has 11 amino acids. CDR3 DNA sequence: TGTGCCAGTAGTATAGACGGGACCCAGTACTTC. It translates to CASSIDGTQYF.

This clonotype showed up just once. The chain has TRBV11-2 and TRBJ2-7, with 7 bases matching TRBD2. Germline assignment: CDR1 SGHAT and CDR2 FQNNGV. The ends lost 2 bases at V and 0 bases at J; junction bases unmatched: 1. This CDR3 is built from 14 residues. The CDR3 nucleotides are TGTGCCAGCAGCTTAAGCGGGAACTCCTACGAGCAGTACTTC. It yields the protein CASSLSGNSYEQYF. The complete variable domain, with remaining parts taken from reference TRBV11-2 and TRBJ2-7, reads EAGVAQSPRYKIIEKRQSVAFWCNPISGHATLYWYQQILGQGPKLLIQFQNNGVVDDSQLPKDRFSAERLKGVDSTLKIQPAKLEDSAVYLCASSLSGNSYEQYFGPGTRLTVT.

The sample holds many counts of this clonotype. The chain employs TRBV29-1 and TRBJ2-1, with 10 bases aligning to TRBD2. The CDR3 covers 14 residues. The ends lost 4 bases at V and 7 bases at J; junction bases unmatched: 7. Germline-derived CDR1 and CDR2 are SQVTM and ANQGSEA. The CDR3 sequence is CSVVSLAGVNEQFF. The CDR3 DNA reads as TGCAGCGTTGTATCGCTAGCGGGAGTGAATGAGCAGTTCTTC.

By sample fraction, this clonotype is medium-sized. V usage is TRBV27 and J usage is TRBJ1-6, with unresolved D. CDR3 length: 14 residues. Between the trimmed V and J ends, which lost 9 bases and 7 bases, there was a span of 16 bases. CDR1 is MNHEY and CDR2 is SMNVEV in the germline V gene (reference sequence). The CDR3 region has the DNA TGTGCCAGTTCGACTCTAGACTCCAATTCACCCCTCCACTTT. Translation gives CASSTLDSNSPLHF.